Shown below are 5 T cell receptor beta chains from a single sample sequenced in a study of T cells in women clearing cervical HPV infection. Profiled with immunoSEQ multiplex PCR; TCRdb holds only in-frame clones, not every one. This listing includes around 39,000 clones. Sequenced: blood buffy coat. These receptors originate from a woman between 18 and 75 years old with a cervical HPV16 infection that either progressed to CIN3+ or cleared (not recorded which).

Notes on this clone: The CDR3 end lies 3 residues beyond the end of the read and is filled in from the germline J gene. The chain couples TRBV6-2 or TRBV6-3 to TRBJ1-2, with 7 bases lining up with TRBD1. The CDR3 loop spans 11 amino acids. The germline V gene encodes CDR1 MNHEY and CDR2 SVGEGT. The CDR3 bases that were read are TGTGCCAGCAGTTCAGGGGGAGGC. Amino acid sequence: CASSSGGG. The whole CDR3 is CASSSGGGYTF.

The CDR3 sequence: CAWSVGGATNEKLFF. The sequenced CDR3 bases are TGTGCCTGGAGTGTAGGTGGAGCAACTAATGAAAAG. This sequence joins TRBV30 and TRBJ2-2; no clear D gene. The read comes to an end 3 residues before the CDR3 does, leaving the germline J gene to fill in the end. This CDR3 comprises 15 residues. The germline CDR1 and CDR2 sequences are GTSNPN and SVGIG (reference sequence). Full variable domain (outside the CDR3, taken from reference TRBV30 and TRBJ2-2): SQTIHQWPATLVQPVGSPLSLECTVEGTSNPNLYWYRQAAGRGLQLLFYSVGIGQISSEVPQNLSASRPQDRQFILSSKKLLLSDSGFYLCAWSVGGATNEKLFFGEGSRLTVL.

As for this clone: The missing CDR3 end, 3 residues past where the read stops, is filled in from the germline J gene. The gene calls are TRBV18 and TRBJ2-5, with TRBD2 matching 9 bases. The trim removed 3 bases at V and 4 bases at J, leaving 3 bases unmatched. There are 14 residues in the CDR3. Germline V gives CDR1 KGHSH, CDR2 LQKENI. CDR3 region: CASSPSGGGETQYF. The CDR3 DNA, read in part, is TGTGCCAGCTCACCTAGCGGGGGTGGAGAGACC.

The CDR3 sequence: CASSWGGSYEQYF. The CDR3 bases that were read are TGTGCCAGCAGCTGGGGGGGGTCCTACGAG. The chain joins TRBV5-8 to TRBJ2-7; TRBD2 matches 7 bases. Read sequence stops 3 residues before the CDR3 end, and the germline J gene provides the missing end. The CDR3 spans 13 residues. Germline V lookup: CDR1 SGHTS, CDR2 YDEGEE. The V and J ends lost 3 bases and 1 base, in that order; junction bases with no gene match: 1.

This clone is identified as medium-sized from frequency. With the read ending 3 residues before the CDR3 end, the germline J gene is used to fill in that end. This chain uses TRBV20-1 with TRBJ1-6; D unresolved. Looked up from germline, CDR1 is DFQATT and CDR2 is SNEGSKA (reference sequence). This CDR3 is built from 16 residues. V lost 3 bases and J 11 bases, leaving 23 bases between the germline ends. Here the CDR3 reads CSASPFHSQVSPPLHF. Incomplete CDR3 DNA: TGCAGTGCTAGTCCATTTCACTCCCAGGTCAGTCCACCC.